The 4 T cell receptor beta chains reported below all come from one sample, sequenced in a study of blood T cell repertoires in COVID-19. TCRdb's table, derived via immunoSEQ multiplex PCR, lists solely in-frame clones and lacks some. The sample has some 150,000 clones; about 86% are singletons. The sequencing input was peripheral blood. The receptor source for this set is a woman aged 35 to 49 with acute or convalescent COVID-19.

The chain is built from TRBV4-3 and TRBJ1-5; no firm D call. CDR1 and CDR2 (germline): LGHNA, YSLEER. V lost 0 bases and J lost 4, with 22 bases in between. This CDR3 has 19 amino acids. CDR3 residues: CASSQEEITGDDANQPQHF. CDR3 DNA sequence: TGCGCCAGCAGCCAAGAGGAAATCACCGGGGATGATGCGAATCAGCCCCAGCATTTT.

The genes are TRBV9 and TRBJ1-1; 7 positions agree with TRBD1. Losses at the gene ends were 4 bases for V and 7 bases for J; bases not matched to a gene: 10. The CDR3 consists of 14 residues. Per germline, CDR1 SGDLS and CDR2 YYNGEE. CDR3 DNA sequence: TGTGCCAGCAGCCCAGAGGGGGCAGGGGGTGAAGCTTTCTTT. Translation: CASSPEGAGGEAFF.

The chain uses TRBV3-1 (or the pseudogene TRBV3-2) and TRBJ1-2; D perhaps matches TRBD1 (6 bases). The CDR3 runs 14 residues. CDR1 is LGHDT, CDR2 YNNKEL, per germline (reference sequence). Deletions cut 4 bases from V and 7 bases from J, with 16 bases between. The chain's CDR3 is CASSLRTATVGYTF. CDR3 coding DNA: TGTGCCAGCAGCCTACGGACAGCCACCGTTGGCTACACCTTC.

This chain joins TRBV19 and TRBJ1-1; D may be TRBD1 (6 bases). The V gene's germline CDR1 is LNHDA and CDR2 SQIVND (reference sequence). The CDR3 runs 12 residues. Trimming shortened V by 10 bases and J by 5 bases, and 14 bases separated the two germline ends. DNA for the CDR3: TGTGCCACCGGGGAGAGGGGGACTGAAGCTTTCTTT. Its protein product is CATGERGTEAFF.